A selection of T cell receptor beta chains follows, all from one sample in a study of T cells after posttransplantation cyclophosphamide. The data were produced by immunoSEQ multiplex PCR, yet TCRdb's version contains in-frame clones alone and is incomplete. The data contain 25,000 or so clones, 86% of them singletons. Source material: PBMCs. These receptors were obtained from a woman in her sixties with a blood cancer, CMV-positive, and with a related stem cell donor. The CDR3 runs from the conserved cysteine through the conserved F or W. The order of the fields is D gene, V gene, clone size, J gene, CDR3 protein, CDR3 DNA. The D gene is left open where the match is weak. Clone size is given for some rows only: seen once, a few or many times, or a class if the clone is expanded.

>-|TRBV6-1|-|TRBJ1-1
CASSPREGRDTEAFF
TGTGCCAGCAGCCCGCGGGAGGGAAGGGACACTGAAGCTTTCTTT
>-|TRBV11-2|once|TRBJ1-4
CASSPIWGLRKTNEKLFF
TGTGCCAGCAGCCCGATCTGGGGGCTTCGGAAAACTAATGAAAAACTGTTTTTT
>-|TRBV29-1|once|TRBJ2-5
CSVEGPGLETQYF
TGCAGCGTTGAGGGCCCAGGGTTGGAGACCCAGTACTTC
>-|TRBV30|-|TRBJ2-7
CAWSNRATYEQYF
TGTGCCTGGAGTAACAGGGCAACCTACGAGCAGTACTTC
>-|TRBV18|-|TRBJ1-4
CASSLRSNEKLFF
TGTGCCAGCTCACTCCGGAGTAATGAAAAACTGTTTTTT
>-|TRBV15|few|TRBJ1-5
CATSNRADQPQHF
TGTGCCACCAGCAACAGGGCGGATCAGCCCCAGCATTTT
>-|TRBV11-3|-|TRBJ2-1
CASSLDQFYNEQFF
TGTGCCAGCAGCTTAGATCAATTCTACAATGAGCAGTTCTTC
>TRBD2|TRBV4-1|few|TRBJ2-3
CASSQDRTSGSSSTDTQYF
TGCGCCAGCAGCCAAGATCGGACTAGCGGGTCCTCTAGCACAGATACGCAGTATTTT
>-|TRBV6-6|once|TRBJ2-1
CASSYLYEQFF
TGTGCCAGCAGTTACCTCTATGAGCAGTTCTTC
>TRBD2|TRBV18|-|TRBJ2-1
CASSFFAASGTTLYNEQFF
TGTGCCAGCTCCTTTTTTGCGGCTAGCGGGACCACTCTCTACAATGAGCAGTTCTTC
>-|TRBV2|-|TRBJ2-7
CASNRLGAAYEQYF
TGTGCCAGCAATAGACTAGGGGCTGCTTACGAGCAGTACTTC
>TRBD1|TRBV4-1|-|TRBJ1-2
CASSSRDRGFGYTF
TGCGCCAGCAGCTCCCGGGACAGGGGGTTTGGCTACACCTTC
>TRBD1|TRBV9|-|TRBJ2-5
CASSVEGQSVGETQYF
TGTGCCAGCAGCGTAGAGGGACAGTCCGTTGGAGAGACCCAGTACTTC
>TRBD1|TRBV6-1|-|TRBJ1-1
CASSNRGLGTEAFF
TGTGCCAGCAGTAACAGGGGGCTGGGGACTGAAGCTTTCTTT
>-|TRBV7-3|-|TRBJ2-3
CASSSGTTSTDTQYF
TGTGCCAGCAGCTCCGGGACAACTAGCACAGATACGCAGTATTTT
>-|TRBV5-8|-|TRBJ2-6
CASRRGGYSGANVLTF
TGTGCCAGCAGGCGAGGGGGTTACTCTGGGGCCAACGTCCTGACTTTC
>TRBD1|TRBV7-8|-|TRBJ1-1
CASSLATGGYTEAFF
TGTGCCAGCAGCTTAGCAACAGGGGGCTACACTGAAGCTTTCTTT
>TRBD1|TRBV28|-|TRBJ1-2
CASSLGGQGKGTAGYTF
TGTGCCAGCAGTTTGGGAGGACAGGGAAAAGGAACGGCTGGCTACACCTTC
>-|TRBV30|once|TRBJ2-7
CGGERDIYEQYF
TGTGGGGGGGAGCGGGACATTTACGAGCAGTACTTC
>-|TRBV4-1|-|TRBJ1-2
CASSQGGNGYTF
TGCGCCAGCAGCCAAGGAGGGAATGGCTACACCTTC
>-|TRBV5-8|-|TRBJ2-5
CASSMVYLLGETQYF
TGTGCCAGCAGCATGGTCTATCTACTCGGGGAGACCCAGTACTTC
>-|TRBV27|-|TRBJ2-7
CASSSTGYEQYF
TGTGCCAGCAGTTCGACAGGCTACGAGCAGTACTTC
>-|TRBV19|once|TRBJ1-2
CASSKNRVYGYTF
TGTGCCAGTAGTAAGAACAGGGTCTATGGCTACACCTTC
>TRBD2|TRBV4-2|-|TRBJ2-5
CASSHGLAGVETQYF
TGTGCCAGCAGCCACGGACTAGCGGGAGTCGAGACCCAGTACTTC
>TRBD2|TRBV30|-|TRBJ2-7
CAWSVPRRGEFRQYF
TGTGCCTGGAGTGTACCAAGGCGGGGGGAATTTCGGCAGTACTTC
>TRBD1|TRBV27|-|TRBJ2-7
CASSPRTGAPREQYF
TGTGCCAGCAGTCCAAGGACAGGGGCTCCGAGAGAGCAGTACTTC
>TRBD1|TRBV5-1|-|TRBJ2-3
CASSRLTGGTDTQYF
TGCGCCAGCAGCCGCCTGACAGGGGGCACAGATACGCAGTATTTT
>TRBD2|TRBV10-2|-|TRBJ2-5
CASSEPTSGRRETQYF
TGCGCCAGCAGTGAGCCGACTAGCGGGAGACGGGAGACCCAGTACTTC
>TRBD2|TRBV25-1|-|TRBJ2-3
CASSDLAAYTDTQYF
TGTGCCAGCAGTGACCTAGCGGCCTACACAGATACGCAGTATTTT
>TRBD2|TRBV7-2|-|TRBJ2-1
CASSLMALAGINEQFF
TGTGCCAGCAGCTTAATGGCTCTAGCGGGAATCAATGAGCAGTTCTTC
>-|TRBV6-5|-|TRBJ1-2
CASSEGVGYTF
TGTGCCAGCAGTGAAGGGGTTGGCTACACCTTC
>-|TRBV11-2|-|TRBJ1-1
CASSLGANTEAFF
TGTGCCAGCAGCTTGGGGGCGAACACTGAAGCTTTCTTT
>TRBD2|TRBV10-3|-|TRBJ2-7
CAISEPRTSGRSIIRYEQYF
TGTGCCATCAGTGAGCCCCGGACTAGCGGGAGGTCAATTATTCGTTACGAGCAGTACTTC
>-|TRBV4-1|-|TRBJ2-3
CASSQAQGSSTDTQYF
TGCGCCAGCAGCCAAGCTCAGGGGTCGAGCACAGATACGCAGTATTTT
>-|TRBV21-1|-|TRBJ2-1
CASSLRRRVGGGCPYNEQFF
TGTGCCAGCAGCTTACGTCGTCGGGTTGGGGGAGGTTGCCCCTACAATGAGCAGTTCTTC
>-|TRBV7-6|-|TRBJ2-1
CASSSRLGDNEQFF
TGTGCCAGCAGCTCTCGACTAGGGGACAATGAGCAGTTCTTC